These T cell receptor beta chains were read from a single sample in a study of blood T cell repertoires in COVID-19. The assay was immunoSEQ multiplex PCR, and TCRdb's table has in-frame clones only and misses some. The sample consists of a few hundred thousand clones, roughly 90% of them appearing once. Sequenced input: peripheral blood. These receptors were obtained from an older woman with acute or convalescent COVID-19. The CDR3 runs from the conserved cysteine through the conserved F or W. The order of the fields is D gene, J gene, clone size, V gene, CDR3 DNA, CDR3 protein. D genes are given only for firm matches. The size field is filled for only some rows; it gives once, few, many or a size class.

NA TRBJ1-5 NA TRBV5-6 TGTGCCAGCCCGTTAAATCAGGGGACTCAGCCCCAGCATTTT CASPLNQGTQPQHF
NA TRBJ1-1 NA TRBV7-8 TGTGCCAGCAGCTTAGGAATACCGAGCCTCAATCGAGCTGAAGCTTTCTTT CASSLGIPSLNRAEAFF
TRBD1 TRBJ1-2 few TRBV5-6 TGTGCCAGCGCGGAGGGTCAGGGGGCTGGCTATGGCTACACCTTC CASAEGQGAGYGYTF
NA TRBJ1-2 NA TRBV13 TGTGCCAGCAGCTCTCCGGGGTTCTATGGCTACACCTTC CASSSPGFYGYTF
NA TRBJ2-1 NA TRBV7-3 TGTGCCAGCAGCTTAAGGGGCGTGCACTACAATGAGCAGTTCTTC CASSLRGVHYNEQFF
NA TRBJ1-5 NA TRBV5-1 TGCGCCAGCAGCCCCGGAGGTCTTAGCAATCAGCCCCAGCATTTT CASSPGGLSNQPQHF
NA TRBJ2-6 NA TRBV5-5 TGTGCCAGCAGCCCGGAACTAGCCTCTGGGGCCAACGTCCTGACTTTC CASSPELASGANVLTF
NA TRBJ2-7 once TRBV18 TGTGCCAGCTCCCGAGGAACCGGGGACTACGAGCAGTACTTC CASSRGTGDYEQYF
NA TRBJ1-2 NA TRBV6-2/TRBV6-3 TGTGCCAGCAGTTACGGCGGACACCTGAAGGTTAACTATGGCTACACCTTC CASSYGGHLKVNYGYTF
TRBD2 TRBJ2-7 few TRBV3-1/TRBV3-2 TGTGCCAGCAGCCAAGATTGGGGAGGGAATCGCTACGAGCAGTACTTC CASSQDWGGNRYEQYF
NA TRBJ2-1 NA TRBV7-8 TGTGCCAGCAGCTTGGTGACTGCCAGCTCCTACAATGAGCAGTTCTTC CASSLVTASSYNEQFF
TRBD2 TRBJ2-1 NA TRBV27 TGTGCCAGCAGTTTGGCGGGGGGGCCCTACAATGAGCAGTTCTTC CASSLAGGPYNEQFF
NA TRBJ2-7 NA TRBV6-2/TRBV6-3 TGTGCCAGCAGTTACCCCTCAGGGCACGGCTACGAGCAGTACTTC CASSYPSGHGYEQYF
TRBD2 TRBJ2-7 NA TRBV19 TGTGCCAGTAGCCTGGGACTAGCGGGATACTACGAGCAGTACTTC CASSLGLAGYYEQYF